This T cell receptor (beta chain) was retrieved from a study of T-cell reconstitution after alpha-beta-depleted transplantation in children. This clonotype appeared a few times. The antigen is unknown. Preparation of the TCRbeta library was carried out with unique molecular identifiers. Via MiXCR, TCRdb re-called the PCR reads, giving one row per CDR3 protein. The sample includes about 240,000 distinct CDR3 sequences, roughly 24% of them seen just once. The study's findings and limits: T-cell counts and diversity were attributed mostly to newly produced T cells one year after transplant. By about two months after transplant, alpha-beta T cells reportedly arose from several hundred graft clones that had expanded. It was surviving recipient T cells and thymic progenitors that gave some patients high TCRbeta diversity at day 60.

This CDR3 has 13 amino acids. Trimming removed 5 bases at V and 5 bases at J, with 10 bases between. Germline V gives CDR1 MNHNS, CDR2 SASEGT. This chain connects TRBV6-1 to TRBJ1-5; D is unclear. The sample in question was PBMCs, obtained before TCRalphabeta/CD19-depleted stem cell transplant. The receptor comes from a girl aged 2-10 years with Fanconi anemia, due to receive a stem cell transplant. The chain's CDR3 is CASSRSIDQPQHF. Written as DNA, the CDR3 is TGTGCCAGCAGTCGAAGCATTGATCAGCCCCAGCATTTT.